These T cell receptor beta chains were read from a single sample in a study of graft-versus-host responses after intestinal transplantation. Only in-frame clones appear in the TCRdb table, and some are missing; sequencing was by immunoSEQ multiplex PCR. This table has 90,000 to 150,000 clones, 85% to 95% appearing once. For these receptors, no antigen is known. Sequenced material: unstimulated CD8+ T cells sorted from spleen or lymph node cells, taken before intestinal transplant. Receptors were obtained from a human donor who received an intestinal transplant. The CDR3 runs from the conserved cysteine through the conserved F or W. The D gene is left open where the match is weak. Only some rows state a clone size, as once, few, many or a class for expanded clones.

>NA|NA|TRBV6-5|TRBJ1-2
CASSYNPRGYTF
TGTGCCAGCAGTTATAATCCTCGGGGCTACACCTTC
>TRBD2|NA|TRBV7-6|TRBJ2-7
CASATLAGGIYEQYF
TGTGCCAGCGCCACACTAGCGGGAGGGATCTACGAGCAGTACTTC
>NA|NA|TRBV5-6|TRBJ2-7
CASSRGTFPYEQYF
TGTGCCAGCAGCAGAGGGACATTTCCCTACGAGCAGTACTTC
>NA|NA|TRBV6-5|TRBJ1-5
CANTATTGRQPQHF
TGTGCCAACACCGCGACAACGGGACGACAGCCCCAGCATTTT
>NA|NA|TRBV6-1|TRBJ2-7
CASSFGDEQYF
TGTGCCAGCAGTTTTGGGGACGAGCAGTACTTC
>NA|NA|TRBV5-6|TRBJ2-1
CASSSLLVRSEQFF
TGTGCCAGCAGCTCCCTTCTAGTCCGTAGTGAGCAGTTCTTC
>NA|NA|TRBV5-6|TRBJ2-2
CASSLEGATGELFF
TGTGCCAGCAGCTTGGAAGGGGCCACCGGGGAGCTGTTTTTT
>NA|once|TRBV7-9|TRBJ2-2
CASSQTGSTGELFF
TGTGCCAGCAGCCAAACCGGGTCCACCGGGGAGCTGTTTTTT
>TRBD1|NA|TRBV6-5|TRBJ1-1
CASSFQTGGNTEAFF
TGTGCCAGCAGTTTCCAAACAGGGGGAAACACTGAAGCTTTCTTT
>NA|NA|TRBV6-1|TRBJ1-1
CASSVDDTEAFF
TGTGCCAGCAGTGTAGACGACACTGAAGCTTTCTTT
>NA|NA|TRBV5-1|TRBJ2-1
CASSLDRVGNEQFF
TGCGCCAGCAGCTTGGACAGGGTGGGGAATGAGCAGTTCTTC
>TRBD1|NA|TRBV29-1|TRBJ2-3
CSVDRGRSTDTQYF
TGCAGCGTCGACAGGGGGCGATCAACAGATACGCAGTATTTT
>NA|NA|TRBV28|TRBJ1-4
CASSRGALNEKLFF
TGTGCCAGCAGCCGGGGGGCTTTAAATGAAAAACTGTTTTTT
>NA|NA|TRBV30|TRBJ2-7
CAFFGGYEQYF
TGTGCCTTTTTTGGGGGATACGAGCAGTACTTC
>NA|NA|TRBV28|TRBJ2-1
CASSLRDSSYNEQFF
TGTGCCAGCAGTTTGCGGGACTCCTCCTACAATGAGCAGTTCTTC
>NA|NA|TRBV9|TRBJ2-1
CASSAADDRFYNEQFF
TGTGCCAGCAGCGCGGCCGATGACAGGTTCTACAATGAGCAGTTCTTC
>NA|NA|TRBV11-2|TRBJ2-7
CASRQGGEQYF
TGTGCCAGCAGACAGGGCGGCGAGCAGTACTTC
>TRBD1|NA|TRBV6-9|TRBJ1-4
CASSYSGQGAYEKLFF
TGTGCCAGCAGTTACTCGGGACAGGGGGCATATGAAAAACTGTTTTTT
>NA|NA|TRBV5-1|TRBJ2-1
CASSSPGAAYNEQFF
TGCGCCAGCAGCTCCCCGGGGGCAGCCTACAATGAGCAGTTCTTC
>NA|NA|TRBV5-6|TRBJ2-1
CASSLDGGEQFF
TGTGCCAGCAGCCTTGACGGGGGTGAGCAGTTCTTC
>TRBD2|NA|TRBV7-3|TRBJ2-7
CASSLAGKDEQYF
TGTGCCAGCAGCCTAGCGGGGAAGGACGAGCAGTACTTC
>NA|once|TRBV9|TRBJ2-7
CASSLGGSNYEQYF
TGTGCCAGCAGCCTCGGGGGTTCAAACTACGAGCAGTACTTC
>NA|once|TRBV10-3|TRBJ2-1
CAISEAPSLFNEQFF
TGTGCCATCAGCGAGGCGCCCTCTCTCTTCAATGAGCAGTTCTTC
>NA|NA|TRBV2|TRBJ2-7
CASSEVSYEQYF
TGTGCCAGCAGCGAAGTATCTTACGAGCAGTACTTC
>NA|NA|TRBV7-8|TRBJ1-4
CASSSHPWIFNEKLFF
TGTGCCAGCAGCTCACACCCCTGGATTTTTAATGAAAAACTGTTTTTT
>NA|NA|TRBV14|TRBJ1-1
CASSPQGVTGNTEAFF
TGTGCCAGCAGCCCTCAAGGAGTGACAGGGAACACTGAAGCTTTCTTT
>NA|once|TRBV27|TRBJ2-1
CASSLVPINEQFF
TGTGCCAGCAGTTTAGTTCCCATCAATGAGCAGTTCTTC
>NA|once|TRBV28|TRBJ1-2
CASSLSWGRGYTF
TGTGCCAGCAGTTTAAGTTGGGGGCGGGGCTACACCTTC
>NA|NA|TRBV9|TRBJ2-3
CASSVAASQFFTDTQYF
TGTGCCAGCAGCGTAGCTGCTAGCCAGTTTTTCACAGATACGCAGTATTTT
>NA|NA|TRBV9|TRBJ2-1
CASSVGTGLSVNEQFF
TGTGCCAGCAGCGTAGGCACGGGGCTGTCCGTAAATGAGCAGTTCTTC
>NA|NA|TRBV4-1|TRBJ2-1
CASSHGLPVNEQFF
TGCGCCAGCAGCCACGGACTACCGGTCAATGAGCAGTTCTTC
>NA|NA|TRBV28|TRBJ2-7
CASSPATVYEQYF
TGTGCCAGCAGTCCTGCGACAGTCTACGAGCAGTACTTC
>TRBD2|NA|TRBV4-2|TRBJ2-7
CASTNAGTSIYEQYF
TGTGCCAGCACAAATGCCGGGACTAGCATTTACGAGCAGTACTTC
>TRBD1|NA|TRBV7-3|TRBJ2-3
CASSLTTTRQGAGTDTQYF
TGTGCCAGCAGCTTGACTACTACCCGGCAGGGGGCTGGAACGGATACGCAGTATTTT
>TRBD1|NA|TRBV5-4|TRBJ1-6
CASSFGQGSSYNSPLHF
TGTGCCAGCAGCTTCGGACAGGGGAGCTCCTATAATTCACCCCTCCACTTT
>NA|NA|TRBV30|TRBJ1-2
CAWSGVGLIYGYTF
TGTGCCTGGAGTGGGGTGGGGCTCATCTATGGCTACACCTTC
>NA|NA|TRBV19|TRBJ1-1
CASSSFGLDTEAFF
TGTGCCAGTAGTAGTTTCGGCCTGGACACTGAAGCTTTCTTT
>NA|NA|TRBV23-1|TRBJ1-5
CASSQSDSGTQSNQPQHF
TGCGCCAGCAGTCAATCCGACTCCGGGACACAAAGCAATCAGCCCCAGCATTTT
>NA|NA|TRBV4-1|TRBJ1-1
CASSQGGNTEAFF
TGCGCCAGCAGCCAGGGGGGGAACACTGAAGCTTTCTTT
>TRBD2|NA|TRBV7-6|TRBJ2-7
CASSLVGTSGGWREQYF
TGTGCCAGCAGCTTAGTCGGGACTAGCGGGGGTTGGAGGGAGCAGTACTTC
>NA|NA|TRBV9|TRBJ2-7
CASSARDNFDEQYF
TGTGCCAGCAGCGCGCGGGACAACTTCGACGAGCAGTACTTC
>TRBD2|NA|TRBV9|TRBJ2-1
CASSVGSSGVYNEQFF
TGTGCCAGCAGCGTAGGGTCTAGCGGAGTCTACAATGAGCAGTTCTTC
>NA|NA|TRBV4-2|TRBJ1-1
CASSQDEGVNTEAFF
TGTGCCAGCAGCCAAGACGAGGGGGTGAACACTGAAGCTTTCTTT
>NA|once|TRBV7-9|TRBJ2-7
CASSPVLSYEQYF
TGTGCCAGCAGCCCCGTGCTCTCCTACGAGCAGTACTTC
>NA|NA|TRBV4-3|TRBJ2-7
CASSQGRFSYEQYF
TGCGCCAGCAGCCAAGGACGCTTCTCCTACGAGCAGTACTTC
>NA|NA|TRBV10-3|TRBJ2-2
CAITGGGGASGELFF
TGTGCCATCACCGGTGGGGGGGGCGCGTCCGGGGAGCTGTTTTTT
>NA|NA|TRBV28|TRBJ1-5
CASSLTSDSNQPQHF
TGTGCCAGCAGTTTAACTTCCGATAGCAATCAGCCCCAGCATTTT
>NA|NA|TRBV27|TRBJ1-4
CASSLSVSQNEKLFF
TGTGCCAGCAGTTTATCGGTCTCCCAGAATGAAAAACTGTTTTTT
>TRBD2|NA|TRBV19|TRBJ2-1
CASSMSGGHNEQFF
TGTGCCAGTAGTATGAGCGGGGGGCACAATGAGCAGTTCTTC
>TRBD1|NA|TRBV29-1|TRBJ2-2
CSVEAGGRDTGELFF
TGCAGCGTTGAGGCAGGGGGCAGGGACACCGGGGAGCTGTTTTTT
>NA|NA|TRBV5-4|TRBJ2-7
CASSLDSSTYEQYF
TGTGCCAGCAGCTTGGATTCCTCGACCTACGAGCAGTACTTC
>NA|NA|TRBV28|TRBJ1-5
CASSFWGFVGPQHF
TGTGCCAGCAGTTTTTGGGGGTTTGTAGGACCCCAGCATTTT
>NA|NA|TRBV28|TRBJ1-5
CASSLPGNQPQHF
TGTGCCAGCAGTTTACCAGGGAATCAGCCCCAGCATTTT